The clone carrying this T cell receptor (beta chain) is categorized as medium-sized (0.01 to 0.1%). What it binds is unknown. These data belong to a study of immune heterogeneity within non-small cell lung tumors. Study observations and caveats: Within a patient, dominant CDR3 beta clonotypes were shared across sites, though different locations had unique frequent clones. A moderate but significant correlation was observed between local T-cell clonality and local tumor mutational burden (R 0.3 to 0.4).

Samples each supplied approximately 600 ng of bulk tumor genomic DNA as template. Doctors removed several biopsies from each primary tumor during surgery, keeping them far apart. Curative surgery was undertaken by patients, who had untreated, newly diagnosed non-small cell lung cancer. Trimming stripped 6 bases from V and 7 bases from J, with 18 bases between. Germline V CDR1 and CDR2: DFQATT, SNEGSKA (reference sequence). This CDR3 has 13 residues. It was with 32 V and 13 J primers that multiplex PCR amplified TCR beta CDR3. MiXCR was run by TCRdb on the multiplex PCR reads, yielding one entry per CDR3 protein. This sample has around 3,100 distinct CDR3 sequences, with 15% to 20% found just once.

The chain couples TRBV20-1 to TRBJ1-1, with D possibly being TRBD1 (5 bases). Sequencing was performed on lung tumor tissue. This sequence originates from a man between 45 and 60 years old with non-small cell lung cancer. This CDR3 is CSAPPRTLNEAFF. CDR3 nucleotide sequence: TGCAGTGCCCCCCCGCGGACACTCAATGAAGCTTTCTTT.